The sequence of this T cell receptor beta chain was determined in a study of early T cells in non-severe SARS-CoV-2 infection. Using its own MiXCR run on the 5' RACE reads, TCRdb lists one record per CDR3 protein. The repertoire holds some 66,000 distinct CDR3 sequences, 8% to 9.5% seen once, with roughly 3.2% in the top ten. The CDR3 is 17 residues long. The ends lost 5 bases at V and 4 bases at J; junction bases unmatched: 16. Looked up from germline, CDR1 is DFQATT and CDR2 is SNEGSKA (reference sequence). This clonotype has more than one count but fewer than ten. Input material: whole blood. This chain joins TRBV20-1 and TRBJ2-1; TRBD2 matches 8 bases. The TCR originated in an adult who was a healthcare worker with PCR-confirmed SARS-CoV-2 infection or an uninfected control (not recorded which). Here the CDR3 reads CSAPDAGPTSEYNEQFF. CDR3 DNA sequence: TGCAGTGCTCCCGATGCGGGGCCGACTAGCGAGTACAATGAGCAGTTCTTC.